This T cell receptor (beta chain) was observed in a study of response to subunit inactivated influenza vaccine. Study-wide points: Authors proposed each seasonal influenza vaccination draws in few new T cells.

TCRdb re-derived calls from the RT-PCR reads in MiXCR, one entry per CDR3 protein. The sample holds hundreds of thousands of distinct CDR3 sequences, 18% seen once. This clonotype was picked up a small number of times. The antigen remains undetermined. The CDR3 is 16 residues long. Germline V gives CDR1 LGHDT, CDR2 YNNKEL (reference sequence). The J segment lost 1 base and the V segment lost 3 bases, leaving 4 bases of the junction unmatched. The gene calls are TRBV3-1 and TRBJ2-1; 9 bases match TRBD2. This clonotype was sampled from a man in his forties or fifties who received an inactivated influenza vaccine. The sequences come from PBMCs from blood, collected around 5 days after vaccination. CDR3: CASSQVAGASYNEQFF. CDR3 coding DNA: TGTGCCAGCAGCCAGGTAGCGGGGGCATCCTACAATGAGCAGTTCTTC.